This T cell receptor beta chain appears in the sequencing data of a study of metastatic and nonmetastatic thyroid tumors. The wider study: Thyroid patients, malignant and benign, had repertoires compared across blood and tumor or nodule tissue. Study outcomes and limitations: The study reportedly found significantly higher TCR beta diversity in malignant thyroid tumors than benign nodules, in blood and tumor.

In the study's own analysis: A papillary thyroid cancer distant-metastasis classifier was built from CDR3 differences across clinicopathological groups. TCRdb re-clonotyped the PCR reads via MiXCR. In this record, the V and J calls reflect TCRdb's handling and not the investigators' own analysis. In the table there are about 41,000 clones, approximately 24% of which are singletons. Ahead of thyroid surgery, no patient had received treatment of any kind. This clone has more than one count but fewer than ten. No antigen is known for it. The CDR3 runs 12 residues. V was clipped by 7 bases and J by 7 bases, with 13 bases between them. The V gene's germline CDR1 is MNHNS and CDR2 SASEGT.

The chain links TRBV6-1 to TRBJ1-1; possibly TRBD1 for D (6 bases). The origin of this receptor is a female donor with papillary thyroid cancer or a benign thyroid nodule (not recorded which). Some clones in this sample may be carry-over from other donors' samples. Sequenced: tumor tissue. CDR3 sequence: CASILGAGEAFF. The DNA of the CDR3 is TGTGCCAGCATCTTGGGGGCCGGTGAAGCTTTCTTT.